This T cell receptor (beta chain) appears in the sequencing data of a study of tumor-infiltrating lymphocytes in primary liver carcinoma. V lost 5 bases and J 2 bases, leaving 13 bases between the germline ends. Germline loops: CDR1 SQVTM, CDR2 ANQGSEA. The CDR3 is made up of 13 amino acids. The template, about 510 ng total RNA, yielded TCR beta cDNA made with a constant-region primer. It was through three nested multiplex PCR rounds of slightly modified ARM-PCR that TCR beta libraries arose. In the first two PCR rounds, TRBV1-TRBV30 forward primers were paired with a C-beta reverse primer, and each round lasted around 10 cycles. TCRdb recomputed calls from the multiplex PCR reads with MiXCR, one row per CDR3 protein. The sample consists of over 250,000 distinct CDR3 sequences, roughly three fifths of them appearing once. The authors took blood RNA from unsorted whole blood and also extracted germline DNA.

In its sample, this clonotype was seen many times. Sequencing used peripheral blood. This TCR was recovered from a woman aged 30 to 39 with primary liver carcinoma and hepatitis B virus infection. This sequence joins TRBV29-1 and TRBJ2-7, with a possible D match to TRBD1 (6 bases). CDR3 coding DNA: TGCAGCGTTTTGGACAGCTTCACCTACGAGCAGTACTTC. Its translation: CSVLDSFTYEQYF.